This T cell receptor beta chain was sequenced in a study of blood T cell repertoires in COVID-19. Across the study: Material from acute and convalescent COVID-19 was sourced from the United States, Italy and Spain.

CDR1 and CDR2 (germline): SGDLS, YYNGEE. The CDR3 is made up of 15 amino acids. V was pared by 4 bases and J by 0 bases, with 10 bases between. This clone was seen just once. The method was immunoSEQ multiplex PCR; TCRdb's version includes in-frame clones alone and lacks a portion of them. The sample carries tens of thousands of clones, roughly 80% recorded once. The genes are TRBV9 and TRBJ1-4; D gene ambiguous. The source is a human donor in a cohort sampled during active or convalescent COVID-19. The sample comprised peripheral blood. CDR3 sequence: CASSPGPATNEKLFF. The CDR3 nucleotides are TGTGCCAGCAGCCCTGGCCCCGCAACTAATGAAAAACTGTTTTTT.